This is a list of T cell receptor beta chains from one sample in a study of cytomegalovirus exposure and HLA in healthy donors. Produced via immunoSEQ multiplex PCR; TCRdb's table is partial and in-frame only. Here the sample spans over 100,000 clones, approximately 80% being singletons. Sequenced input: PBMCs. These receptors were collected from a female donor in good health and CMV-seronegative. Both conserved end residues are part of each CDR3. The order of the fields is clone size, V gene, J gene, CDR3 protein. Part of the rows lack a size; the others show once, few, many or a class for expanded clones.

abundance: .
v_gene: TRBV6-1
j_gene: TRBJ2-7
CDR3aa: CASSTGVAYEQYF

abundance: .
v_gene: TRBV27
j_gene: TRBJ2-7
CDR3aa: CASSPTTGGGEQYF

abundance: .
v_gene: TRBV27
j_gene: TRBJ1-6
CDR3aa: CASSFLREPNSPLHF

abundance: .
v_gene: TRBV5-4
j_gene: TRBJ2-7
CDR3aa: CASSPGLAGVSYEQYF

abundance: few
v_gene: TRBV19
j_gene: TRBJ1-4
CDR3aa: CASTPVQATNEKLFF

abundance: .
v_gene: TRBV18
j_gene: TRBJ2-5
CDR3aa: CASSPERVQETQYF

abundance: once
v_gene: TRBV5-4
j_gene: TRBJ2-7
CDR3aa: CASSSGTSFYEQYF

abundance: .
v_gene: TRBV5-5
j_gene: TRBJ1-2
CDR3aa: CASSLADREGNGYTF

abundance: .
v_gene: TRBV27
j_gene: TRBJ2-4
CDR3aa: CASSIRDSQNIQYF

abundance: .
v_gene: TRBV7-8
j_gene: TRBJ2-1
CDR3aa: CASSLTLAGVANEQFF

abundance: .
v_gene: TRBV6-5
j_gene: TRBJ1-1
CDR3aa: CASSYGENTEAFF

abundance: .
v_gene: TRBV28
j_gene: TRBJ2-2
CDR3aa: CASSFFQGTNTGELFF

abundance: .
v_gene: TRBV9
j_gene: TRBJ2-1
CDR3aa: CASSVEGGTSGKNEQFF

abundance: .
v_gene: TRBV2
j_gene: TRBJ2-1
CDR3aa: CASRVNNEQFF

abundance: .
v_gene: TRBV6-4
j_gene: TRBJ1-1
CDR3aa: CASSDSGQGPRLGTEAFF

abundance: .
v_gene: TRBV7-8
j_gene: TRBJ1-5
CDR3aa: CASSLGTHSNQPQHF

abundance: once
v_gene: TRBV28
j_gene: TRBJ1-3
CDR3aa: CASSPTLRNTIYF

abundance: .
v_gene: TRBV11-1
j_gene: TRBJ2-5
CDR3aa: CASSRREETQYF

abundance: .
v_gene: TRBV19
j_gene: TRBJ2-1
CDR3aa: CASHTSGRGGEQFF

abundance: few
v_gene: TRBV29-1
j_gene: TRBJ2-1
CDR3aa: CSVSRDYNEQFF

abundance: .
v_gene: TRBV7-8
j_gene: TRBJ2-3
CDR3aa: CASSLHRVGPDTQYF

abundance: .
v_gene: TRBV19
j_gene: TRBJ2-7
CDR3aa: CASLGQGGYEQYF

abundance: .
v_gene: TRBV4-3
j_gene: TRBJ2-2
CDR3aa: CASSQDMTGEHTGELFF

abundance: .
v_gene: TRBV7-3
j_gene: TRBJ2-1
CDR3aa: CASSLQRSGRANEQFF

abundance: .
v_gene: TRBV28
j_gene: TRBJ2-1
CDR3aa: CASSFSGAYNEQFF

abundance: once
v_gene: TRBV19
j_gene: TRBJ1-4
CDR3aa: CASSMGSGQSNEKLFF

abundance: .
v_gene: TRBV4-2
j_gene: TRBJ2-1
CDR3aa: CASSHDRGQGDNEQFF

abundance: .
v_gene: TRBV9
j_gene: TRBJ1-1
CDR3aa: CASSPSPDADTEAFF

abundance: once
v_gene: TRBV7-2
j_gene: TRBJ2-7
CDR3aa: CASRLRQGGMNEQYF

abundance: .
v_gene: TRBV5-1
j_gene: TRBJ1-1
CDR3aa: CASSPSVGGDTEAFF

abundance: .
v_gene: TRBV5-4
j_gene: TRBJ2-3
CDR3aa: CASSFQGASTDTQYF

abundance: .
v_gene: TRBV6-1
j_gene: TRBJ2-1
CDR3aa: CASSAYRVYNEQFF

abundance: .
v_gene: TRBV5-6
j_gene: TRBJ2-7
CDR3aa: CASSPTTGLYEQYF

abundance: .
v_gene: TRBV19
j_gene: TRBJ2-7
CDR3aa: CASSIGTGAYEQYF

abundance: .
v_gene: TRBV9
j_gene: TRBJ2-1
CDR3aa: CASSVEDGRAHEQFF

abundance: .
v_gene: TRBV5-1
j_gene: TRBJ1-2
CDR3aa: CASSLGSGTSYGYTF

abundance: .
v_gene: TRBV28
j_gene: TRBJ2-1
CDR3aa: CASSFFAGGPGEQFF

abundance: .
v_gene: TRBV29-1
j_gene: TRBJ2-1
CDR3aa: CSVVAGQGAYNEQFF

abundance: few
v_gene: TRBV7-7
j_gene: TRBJ1-2
CDR3aa: CASSLGDSQAFNYGYTF

abundance: few
v_gene: TRBV7-9
j_gene: TRBJ2-7
CDR3aa: CASSFPTGLEQYF

abundance: .
v_gene: TRBV7-9
j_gene: TRBJ2-1
CDR3aa: CASSLARTRDDNEQFF

abundance: .
v_gene: TRBV7-6
j_gene: TRBJ2-6
CDR3aa: CASSGDRAGANVLTF

abundance: .
v_gene: TRBV7-2
j_gene: TRBJ1-2
CDR3aa: CASSLNPGTSYGYTF

abundance: .
v_gene: TRBV5-4
j_gene: TRBJ2-2
CDR3aa: CASSFRGPNTGELFF

abundance: .
v_gene: TRBV4-1
j_gene: TRBJ2-7
CDR3aa: CASSQVAGLKREQYF

abundance: few
v_gene: TRBV7-2
j_gene: TRBJ1-2
CDR3aa: CASSSGFRLDGYTF

abundance: .
v_gene: TRBV27
j_gene: TRBJ2-1
CDR3aa: CASRPSGYNEQFF

abundance: .
v_gene: TRBV30
j_gene: TRBJ2-7
CDR3aa: CAWSVRSGTAFYEQYF

abundance: .
v_gene: TRBV14
j_gene: TRBJ2-1
CDR3aa: CASSQDPQTSGYNEQFF

abundance: .
v_gene: TRBV6-1
j_gene: TRBJ1-2
CDR3aa: CASSDRDRPRGYGYTF

abundance: .
v_gene: TRBV7-9
j_gene: TRBJ1-4
CDR3aa: CASSKRGQAATNEKLFF

abundance: .
v_gene: TRBV10-3
j_gene: TRBJ2-3
CDR3aa: CAISLAGEGDTQYF

abundance: .
v_gene: TRBV9
j_gene: TRBJ1-2
CDR3aa: CASSVDRGDRGITKPNYGYTF

abundance: .
v_gene: TRBV6-6
j_gene: TRBJ1-1
CDR3aa: CASSYGGRMNTEAFF